The 9 T cell receptor beta chains below were found in one sample sequenced in a study of cytomegalovirus exposure and HLA in healthy donors. Use of 60 Vbeta and 13 Jbeta primers characterized the PCR. Sequenced by immunoSEQ multiplex PCR; TCRdb stores in-frame clones only, minus some. Of over 50,000 clones listed, roughly 86% are singletons. Sequenced: PBMCs. The receptors originated from a man between 18 and 35 years old in good health and CMV-seronegative.

V is TRBV6-1 and J is TRBJ1-6; maybe TRBD1 (6 bases). The CDR3 is made up of 14 amino acids. Trimming pared 3 bases from V and 14 bases from J, leaving 17 bases between. Germline CDR1 reads MNHNS; CDR2 reads SASEGT. For the CDR3, the DNA is TGTGCCAGCAGTGACGCCTACAGGGTAACATCCCTCCACTTT. It codes for CASSDAYRVTSLHF.

The chain uses TRBV4-2 and TRBJ2-3; 13 nucleotides line up with TRBD2. Germline V gives CDR1 LGHNA, CDR2 YNFKEQ. V was clipped by 0 bases and J by 3 bases; unmatched bases: 9. CDR3 length: 19 amino acids. This chain's CDR3 is CASSQDRARTSGGTDTQYF. The CDR3 nucleotides are TGTGCCAGCAGCCAAGATAGAGCCCGGACTAGCGGGGGAACAGATACGCAGTATTTT.

The V and J genes are TRBV14 and TRBJ2-7, with 11 nucleotides matching TRBD2. CDR1 and CDR2 (germline): SGHDN, FVKESK. The CDR3 extends over 14 amino acids. With 4 bases clipped from V and 3 bases from J, the junction kept 2 bases outside the gene matches. CDR3 nucleotides: TGTGCCAGCAGCCCGGGACTAGCGGTCTACGAGCAGTACTTC. It is translated as CASSPGLAVYEQYF.

This chain links TRBV29-1 with TRBJ2-3, with TRBD1 identical over 9 bases. V gave up 6 bases and J gave up 4 bases; unmatched junction bases: 2. This CDR3 has 12 residues. Germline loops: CDR1 SQVTM, CDR2 ANQGSEA. The CDR3 nucleotides are TGCAGCGTGGGACAGGGTTCAGATACGCAGTATTTT. Its translation is CSVGQGSDTQYF.

This chain connects TRBV6-5 to TRBJ1-1, with a weak D call TRBD1 (5 bases). This CDR3 is built from 14 residues. Trimming stripped 6 bases from V and 0 bases from J, with 11 bases between. CDR1 and CDR2 (germline): MNHEY, SVGAGI. CDR3 region: CASRGWDLNTEAFF. CDR3 DNA sequence: TGTGCCAGCAGAGGTTGGGACTTGAACACTGAAGCTTTCTTT.

This clone was observed once. This chain uses TRBV1 with TRBJ2-5; the listed D gene, TRBD1, was not tested against the DNA. TRBV1 has pseudogene status. The CDR3 spans 15 residues. CDR3 nucleotide sequence: TGCACCAGCAGCCATAGACCGACAGGGAAAGAGACCCAGTACTTC. The encoded protein is CTSSHRPTGKETQYF.

The V and J genes are TRBV7-2 and TRBJ2-7; 7 bases are a match to TRBD1. Trimming took 7 bases from V and 6 from J; bases not matched to a gene: 6. This CDR3 contains 12 residues. The germline CDR1 and CDR2 sequences are SGHTA and FQGNSA. CDR3 loop: CASTLHRGEQYF. As DNA, the CDR3 is TGTGCCAGCACCCTACACAGGGGCGAGCAGTACTTC.

The rearrangement uses TRBV5-6 and TRBJ1-2; no definite D call. CDR3 length: 13 residues. CDR1 and CDR2 from the germline V gene are SGHDT and YYEEEE. Trimming left V 4 bases short and J 5 bases short, with 12 bases between. The CDR3 nucleotides are TGTGCCAGCAGCCCCGTACCTGAGTATGGCTACACCTTC. Translating it yields CASSPVPEYGYTF.

V gene TRBV7-9 combines with J gene TRBJ2-3, with 7 bases aligning to TRBD1. The CDR3 covers 18 residues. Germline CDR1 and CDR2: SEHNR and FQNEAQ (reference sequence). V was pared by 4 bases and J by 0 bases, with 13 bases of the junction left unmatched. Here the CDR3 DNA reads TGTGCCAGCAGCTCCACTCGAGCCGACAGGGCCAGCACAGATACGCAGTATTTT. This gives the protein CASSSTRADRASTDTQYF.